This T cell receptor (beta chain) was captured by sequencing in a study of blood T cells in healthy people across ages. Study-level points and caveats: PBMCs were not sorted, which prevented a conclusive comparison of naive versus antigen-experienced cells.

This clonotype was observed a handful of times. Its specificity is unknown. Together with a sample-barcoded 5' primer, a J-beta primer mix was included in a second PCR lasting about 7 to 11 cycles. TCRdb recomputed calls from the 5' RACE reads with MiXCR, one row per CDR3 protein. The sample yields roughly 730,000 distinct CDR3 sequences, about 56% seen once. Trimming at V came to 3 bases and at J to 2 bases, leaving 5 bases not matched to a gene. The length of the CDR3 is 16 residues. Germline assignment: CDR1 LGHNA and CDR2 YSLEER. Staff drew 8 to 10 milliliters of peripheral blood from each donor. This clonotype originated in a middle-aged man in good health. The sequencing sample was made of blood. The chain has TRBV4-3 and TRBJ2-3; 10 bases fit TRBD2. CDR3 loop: CASSQELAGPTDTQYF. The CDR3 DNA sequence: TGCGCCAGCAGCCAGGAACTAGCGGGACCCACAGATACGCAGTATTTT.